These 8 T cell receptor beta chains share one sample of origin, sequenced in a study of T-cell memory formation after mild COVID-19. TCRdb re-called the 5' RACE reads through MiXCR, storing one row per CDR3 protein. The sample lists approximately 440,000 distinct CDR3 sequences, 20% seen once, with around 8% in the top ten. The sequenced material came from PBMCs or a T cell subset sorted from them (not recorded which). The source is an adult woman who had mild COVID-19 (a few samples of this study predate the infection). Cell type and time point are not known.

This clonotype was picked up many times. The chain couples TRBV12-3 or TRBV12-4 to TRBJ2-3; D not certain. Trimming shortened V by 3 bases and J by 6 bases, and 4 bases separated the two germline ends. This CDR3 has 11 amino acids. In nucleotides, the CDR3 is TGTGCCAGCAGTTTTCAGGATACGCAGTATTTT. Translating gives CASSFQDTQYF.

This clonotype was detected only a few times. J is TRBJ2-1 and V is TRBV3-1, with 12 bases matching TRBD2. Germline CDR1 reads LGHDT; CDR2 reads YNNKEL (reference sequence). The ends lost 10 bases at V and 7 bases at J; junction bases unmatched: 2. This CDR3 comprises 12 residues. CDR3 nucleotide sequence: TGTGCCACCGGACTAGCGGGGAATGAGCAGTTCTTC. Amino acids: CATGLAGNEQFF.

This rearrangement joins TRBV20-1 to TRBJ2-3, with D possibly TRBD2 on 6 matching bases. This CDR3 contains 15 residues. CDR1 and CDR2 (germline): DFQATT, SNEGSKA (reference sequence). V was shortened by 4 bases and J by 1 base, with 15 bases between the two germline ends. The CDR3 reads CSAKWGTFRTDTQYF. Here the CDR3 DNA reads TGCAGTGCTAAATGGGGGACTTTCCGCACAGATACGCAGTATTTT.

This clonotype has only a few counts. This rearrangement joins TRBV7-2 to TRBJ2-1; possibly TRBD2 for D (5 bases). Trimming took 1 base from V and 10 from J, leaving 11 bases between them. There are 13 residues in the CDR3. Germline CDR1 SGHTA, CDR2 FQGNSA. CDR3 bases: TGTGCCAGCAGCTTAGAGGGCCTAGCCGAGCAGTTCTTC. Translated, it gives CASSLEGLAEQFF.

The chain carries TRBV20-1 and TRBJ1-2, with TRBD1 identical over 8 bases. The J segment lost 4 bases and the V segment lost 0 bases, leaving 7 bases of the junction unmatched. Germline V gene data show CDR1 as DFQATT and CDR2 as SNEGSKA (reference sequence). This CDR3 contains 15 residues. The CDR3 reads CSARDYIGQGYGYTF. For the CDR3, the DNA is TGCAGTGCTAGAGATTACATCGGACAGGGCTATGGCTACACCTTC.

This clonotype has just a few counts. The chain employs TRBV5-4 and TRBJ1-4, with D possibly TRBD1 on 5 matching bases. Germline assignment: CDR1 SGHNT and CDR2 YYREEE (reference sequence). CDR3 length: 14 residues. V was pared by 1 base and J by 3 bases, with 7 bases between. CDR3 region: CASSLRGPNEKLFF. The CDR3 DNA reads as TGTGCCAGCAGCTTGAGGGGTCCTAATGAAAAACTGTTTTTT.

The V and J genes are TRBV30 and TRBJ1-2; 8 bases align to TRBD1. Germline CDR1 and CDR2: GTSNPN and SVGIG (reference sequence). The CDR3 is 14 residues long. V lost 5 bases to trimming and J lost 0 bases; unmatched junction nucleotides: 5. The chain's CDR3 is CAWETGVANYGYTF. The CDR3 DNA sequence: TGTGCCTGGGAGACAGGGGTGGCTAACTATGGCTACACCTTC.

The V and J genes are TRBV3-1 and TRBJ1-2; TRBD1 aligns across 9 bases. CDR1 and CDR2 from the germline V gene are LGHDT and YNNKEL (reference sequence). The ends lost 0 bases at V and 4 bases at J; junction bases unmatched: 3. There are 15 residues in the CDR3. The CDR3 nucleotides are TGTGCCAGCAGCCAAGAGATGACAGGGGGCTATGGCTACACCTTC. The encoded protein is CASSQEMTGGYGYTF.